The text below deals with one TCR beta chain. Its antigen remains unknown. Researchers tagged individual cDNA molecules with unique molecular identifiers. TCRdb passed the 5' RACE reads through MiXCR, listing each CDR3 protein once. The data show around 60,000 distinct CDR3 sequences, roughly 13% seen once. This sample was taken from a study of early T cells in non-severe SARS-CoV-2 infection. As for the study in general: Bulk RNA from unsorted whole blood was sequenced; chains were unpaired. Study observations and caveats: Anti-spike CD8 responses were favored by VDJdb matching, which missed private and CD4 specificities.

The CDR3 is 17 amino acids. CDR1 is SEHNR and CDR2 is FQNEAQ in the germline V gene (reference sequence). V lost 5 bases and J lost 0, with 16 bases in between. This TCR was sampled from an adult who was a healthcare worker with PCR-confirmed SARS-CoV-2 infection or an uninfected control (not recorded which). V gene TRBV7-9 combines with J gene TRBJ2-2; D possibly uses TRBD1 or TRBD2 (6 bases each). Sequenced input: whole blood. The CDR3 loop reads CASSQWGAVTNTGELFF. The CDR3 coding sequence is TGTGCCAGCAGCCAGTGGGGGGCGGTGACGAACACCGGGGAGCTGTTTTTT.